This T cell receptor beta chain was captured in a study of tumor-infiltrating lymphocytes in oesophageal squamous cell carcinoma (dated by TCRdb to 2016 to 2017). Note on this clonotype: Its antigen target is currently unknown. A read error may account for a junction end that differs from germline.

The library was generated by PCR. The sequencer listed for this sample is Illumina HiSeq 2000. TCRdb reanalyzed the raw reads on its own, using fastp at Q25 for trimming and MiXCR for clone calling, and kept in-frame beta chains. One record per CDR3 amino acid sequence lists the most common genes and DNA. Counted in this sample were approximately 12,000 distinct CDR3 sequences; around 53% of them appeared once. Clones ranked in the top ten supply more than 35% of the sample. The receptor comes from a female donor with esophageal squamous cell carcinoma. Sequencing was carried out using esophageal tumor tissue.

In nucleotide form, the sequence is TGTGCCAGCAGCTTGTTGGGGCTCCAAGAGACCCAGTACTTC. The translation is CASSLLGLQETQYF. The rearrangement joined TRBV5-3 to TRBJ2-5; tentative D gene TRBD1, with 5 bases matching. TRBV5-3 is filed as an ORF, its function uncertain. Reading from cysteine to phenylalanine, the CDR3 counts 14 amino acids. Only the CDR3 DNA stays, 42 bases, in frame from base 1.